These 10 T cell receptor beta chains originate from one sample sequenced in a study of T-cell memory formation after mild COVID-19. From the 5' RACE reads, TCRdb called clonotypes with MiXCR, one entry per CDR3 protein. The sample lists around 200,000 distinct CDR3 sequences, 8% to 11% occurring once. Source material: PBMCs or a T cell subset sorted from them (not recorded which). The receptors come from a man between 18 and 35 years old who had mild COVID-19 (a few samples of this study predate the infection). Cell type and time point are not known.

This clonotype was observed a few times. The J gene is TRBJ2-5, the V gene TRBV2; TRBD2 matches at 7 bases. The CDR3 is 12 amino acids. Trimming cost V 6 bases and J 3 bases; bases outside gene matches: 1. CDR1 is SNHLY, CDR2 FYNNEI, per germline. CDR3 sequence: CASRGGEETQYF. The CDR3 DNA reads TGTGCCAGCAGGGGAGGGGAAGAGACCCAGTACTTC.

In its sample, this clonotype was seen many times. The CDR3 loop is CASSHPGQQGRLYEQYF. CDR3 sequence (DNA): TGCGCCAGCAGCCACCCCGGGCAGCAGGGCCGCCTCTACGAGCAGTACTTC. The chain has TRBV4-1 and TRBJ2-7; D perhaps matches TRBD1 (5 bases). This CDR3 is 17 amino acids long. CDR1 is MGHRA and CDR2 is YSYEKL in the germline V gene. Trimming pared 3 bases from V and 3 bases from J, leaving 21 bases between.

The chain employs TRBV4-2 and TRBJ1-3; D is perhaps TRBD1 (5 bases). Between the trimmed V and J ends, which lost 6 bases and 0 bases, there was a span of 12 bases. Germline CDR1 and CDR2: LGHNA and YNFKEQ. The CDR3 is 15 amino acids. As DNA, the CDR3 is TGTGCCAGCAGGCCCACAGGCCTCTCTGGAAACACCATATATTTT. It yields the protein CASRPTGLSGNTIYF.

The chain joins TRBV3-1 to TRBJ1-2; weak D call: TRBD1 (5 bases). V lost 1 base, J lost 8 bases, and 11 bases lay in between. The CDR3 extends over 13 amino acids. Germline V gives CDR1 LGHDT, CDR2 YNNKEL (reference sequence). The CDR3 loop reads CASSQGWGAGYTF. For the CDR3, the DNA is TGTGCCAGCAGCCAAGGTTGGGGCGCGGGCTACACCTTC.

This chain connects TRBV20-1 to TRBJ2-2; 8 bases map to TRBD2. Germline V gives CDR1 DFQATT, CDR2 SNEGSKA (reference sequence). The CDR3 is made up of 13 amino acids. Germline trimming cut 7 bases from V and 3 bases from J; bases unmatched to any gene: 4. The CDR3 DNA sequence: TGCAGTGTGGGGACTAGTTACACCGGGGAGCTGTTTTTT. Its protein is CSVGTSYTGELFF.

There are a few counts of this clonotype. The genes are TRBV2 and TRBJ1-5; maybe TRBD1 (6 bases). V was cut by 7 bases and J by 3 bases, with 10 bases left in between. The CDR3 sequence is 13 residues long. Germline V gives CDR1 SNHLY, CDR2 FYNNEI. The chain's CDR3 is CASTGQINQPQHF. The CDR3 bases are TGTGCCAGCACGGGACAAATCAATCAGCCCCAGCATTTT.

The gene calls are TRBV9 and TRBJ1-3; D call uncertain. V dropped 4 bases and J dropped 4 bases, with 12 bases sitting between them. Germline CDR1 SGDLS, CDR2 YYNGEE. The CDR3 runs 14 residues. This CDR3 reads CASSSADMGNTIYF. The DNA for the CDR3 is TGTGCCAGCAGCTCCGCAGATATGGGAAACACCATATATTTT. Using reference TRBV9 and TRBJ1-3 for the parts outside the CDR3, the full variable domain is DSGVTQTPKHLITATGQRVTLRCSPRSGDLSVYWYQQSLDQGLQFLIQYYNGEERAKGNILERFSAQQFPDLHSELNLSSLELGDSALYFCASSSADMGNTIYFGEGSWLTVV.

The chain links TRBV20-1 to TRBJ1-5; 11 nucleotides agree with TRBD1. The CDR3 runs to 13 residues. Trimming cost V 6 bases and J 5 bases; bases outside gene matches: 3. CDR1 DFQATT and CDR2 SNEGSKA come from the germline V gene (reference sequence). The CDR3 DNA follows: TGCAGTGCGCGGACAGGGGGCCATCAGCCCCAGCATTTT. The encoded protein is CSARTGGHQPQHF.

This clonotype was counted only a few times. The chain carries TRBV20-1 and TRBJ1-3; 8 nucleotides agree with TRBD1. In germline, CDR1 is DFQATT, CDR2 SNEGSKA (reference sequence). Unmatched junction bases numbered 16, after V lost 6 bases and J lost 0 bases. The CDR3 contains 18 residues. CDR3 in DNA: TGCAGTGCCAAAAGACGGAGAGGACAGGGCATCTCTGGAAACACCATATATTTT. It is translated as CSAKRRRGQGISGNTIYF.

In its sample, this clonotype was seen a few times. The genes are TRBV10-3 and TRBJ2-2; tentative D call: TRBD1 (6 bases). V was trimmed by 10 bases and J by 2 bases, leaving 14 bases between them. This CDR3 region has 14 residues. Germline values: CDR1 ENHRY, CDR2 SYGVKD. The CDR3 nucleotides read TGTGCCAACGCGCAGGGGCCAAACACCGGGGAGCTGTTTTTT. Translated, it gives CANAQGPNTGELFF.